This T cell receptor beta chain stems from a study of T cells in Graves' hyperthyroidism and ophthalmopathy (dated by TCRdb to 2018 to 2020). Describing the broader study: Peripheral blood samples were taken at the time of initial diagnosis, prior to any treatment. TCR V-J signatures able to tell the groups apart were searched for in a discovery cohort of 90 to 100 patients, of whom more than 40 had Graves' ophthalmopathy and about 60 had stable Graves' hyperthyroidism. Whether ophthalmopathy could be predicted prospectively was tested in an independent validation cohort made up of 18 to 20 hyperthyroidism patients plus 17 patients who later progressed to ophthalmopathy. The 75 to 100 discovery patients were divided at random into training and test sets in a 7:3 ratio. In addition, the study compared T-cell repertoires in thyroid tissue and in blood from several Graves' hyperthyroidism patients. Following sampling, methimazole starting at 30 mg daily was given to hyperthyroidism patients, and high-dose intravenous methylprednisolone was given to ophthalmopathy patients. According to the paper, TCR Vbeta CDR3 sequencing was carried out on 135 peripheral blood samples, which came from approximately 43 ophthalmopathy, around 75 hyperthyroidism and about 17 progressor patients.

The CDR3 covers 13 residues, taking in both the cysteine and the phenylalanine. Left in the record is the CDR3 DNA by itself, 39 bases read in frame from the first base. The V and J ends are trimmed by 4 bases and 3 bases, leaving 8 bases between them. According to the germline V gene, CDR1 reads SGHRS and CDR2 reads YFSETQ. This clonotype has just a few counts. This clone's antigen is unknown. Base qualities were left out, and no much larger clone turns up one base away. Broader findings and caveats from the paper: Sample size was not statistically predetermined, and blinding of investigators to group allocation was not performed. Ophthalmopathy was separated from stable hyperthyroidism by a 13 V-J signature model, with over 85% sensitivity and approximately 81% specificity obtained in cross-validation and 80%/75% obtained in testing. In validation, the model predicted progression to ophthalmopathy a median of approximately 6.6 months before onset, with roughly 70% sensitivity and almost 75% specificity. Most expanded thyroid clonotypes (frequency above 0.001) were also found in blood, which suggests that blood repertoires may mirror thyroid immune responses.

The TCR beta CDR3 regions were amplified from the RNA transcripts. The TCR CDR3 was subjected to a first round of RT-PCR using the HTBI primer set and the Qiagen OneStep RT-PCR kit. The libraries were constructed in a second round of multiplex PCR and then size-selected and purified. Sequencing of the libraries was done on an Illumina HiSeq2000 using paired-end 100 bp reads. Turning to the authors' computational methods: Raw data were processed with SOAPnuke, discarding reads with adapters, uncalled bases, mean Phred below 15, or no exact constant-primer or identifier match. COPE v1.2.5 was used to merge high-quality paired reads, and clonotypes were defined as unique nucleotide sequences. Clonotypes were aligned to IMGT TRBV, TRBD and TRBJ reference segments using MiTCR v1.1. The analysis included only V-J combinations with a frequency above 0.0001, which together covered more than 98% of the repertoires. The TCS score was defined as the ratio of F50 (clonal expansion) to E x V (chaos), calculated using BLOSUM62-based TCRdist between CDR3 peptides within each V-J. Welch's t-statistics and random forest reduced 514 V-J features to 10 to 15, which were used in a naive Bayes classifier (R e1071). The public reads were run again by TCRdb, first through fastp at Q25 and then through MiXCR, and only productive beta chains were kept. All rows with the same CDR3 protein become a single entry with the most common DNA and genes. It is TCRdb's table, rather than the study itself, that gives the V and J calls and clone size. In this sample the table shows 600,000 to 850,000 distinct CDR3 sequences, roughly a sixth of which occur a single time. The top ten clonotypes cover 16% of the sample.

The hyperthyroidism patients were between 18 and 65 years old and newly diagnosed, with a disease duration of less than 2 months. Patients with uncontrolled infections, other autoimmune diseases, pregnancy or lactation were excluded. Diagnoses were based on clinical symptoms, serum thyroxine and TRAb, thyroid ultrasound and orbital computed tomography. For progressor patients, blood was drawn at the first diagnosis of hyperthyroidism, before any ophthalmopathy symptoms had appeared. PBMCs were separated from 10 ml of fresh peripheral blood using Ficoll-Paque density gradient centrifugation. Patients classed as progressors first received a Graves' hyperthyroidism diagnosis and then went on to develop ophthalmopathy during follow-up. Trizol reagent was used to extract total RNA, and RNA quality was then checked on an Agilent 2100 Bioanalyzer.

The V and J segments used are TRBV5-1 and TRBJ1-5, with the D gene uncertain. This receptor was taken from a woman between 50 and 59 years old with Graves' hyperthyroidism that later progressed to Graves' ophthalmopathy. Input material: blood. The nucleotide sequence reads as follows: TGCGCCAGCAGCCCAGGAGTCAATCAGCCCCAGCATTTT. It encodes CASSPGVNQPQHF.